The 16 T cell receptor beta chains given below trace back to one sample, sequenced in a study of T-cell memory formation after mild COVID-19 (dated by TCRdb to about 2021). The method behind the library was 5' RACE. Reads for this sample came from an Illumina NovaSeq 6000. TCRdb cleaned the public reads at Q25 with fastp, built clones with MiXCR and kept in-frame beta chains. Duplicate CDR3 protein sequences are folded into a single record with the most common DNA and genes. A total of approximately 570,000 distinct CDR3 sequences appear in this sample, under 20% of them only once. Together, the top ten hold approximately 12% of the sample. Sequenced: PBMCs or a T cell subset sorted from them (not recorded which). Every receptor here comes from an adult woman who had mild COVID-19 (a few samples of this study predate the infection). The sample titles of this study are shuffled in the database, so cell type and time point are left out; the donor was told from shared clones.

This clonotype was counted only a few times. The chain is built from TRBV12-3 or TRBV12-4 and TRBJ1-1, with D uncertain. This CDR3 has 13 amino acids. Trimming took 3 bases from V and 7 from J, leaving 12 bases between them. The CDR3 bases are TGTGCCAGCAGTTTCGGGCTACCTTATGAAGCTTTCTTT. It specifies CASSFGLPYEAFF.

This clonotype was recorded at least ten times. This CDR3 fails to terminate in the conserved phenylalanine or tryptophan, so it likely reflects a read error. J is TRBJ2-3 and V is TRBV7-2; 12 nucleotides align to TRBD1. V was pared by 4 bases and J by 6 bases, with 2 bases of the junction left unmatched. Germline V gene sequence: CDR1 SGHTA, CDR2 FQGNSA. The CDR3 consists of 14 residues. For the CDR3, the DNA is TGTGCCAGCAGCTCGGGACAGGGGGCCGATACGCAGTATTGT. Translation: CASSSGQGADTQYC.

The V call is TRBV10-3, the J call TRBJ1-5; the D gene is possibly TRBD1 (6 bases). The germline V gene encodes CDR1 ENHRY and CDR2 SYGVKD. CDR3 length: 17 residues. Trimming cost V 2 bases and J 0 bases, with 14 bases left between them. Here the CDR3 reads CAISEPSTGYSNQPQHF. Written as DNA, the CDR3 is TGTGCCATCAGTGAGCCGTCGACAGGTTATAGCAATCAGCCCCAGCATTTT.

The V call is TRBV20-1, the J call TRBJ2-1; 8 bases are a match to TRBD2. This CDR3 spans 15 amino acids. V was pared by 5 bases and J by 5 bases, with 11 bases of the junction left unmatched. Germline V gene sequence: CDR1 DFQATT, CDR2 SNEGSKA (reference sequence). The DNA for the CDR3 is TGCAGTGCTCGGTCATCGGCGGGAGGAAACAATGAGCAGTTCTTC. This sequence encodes CSARSSAGGNNEQFF.

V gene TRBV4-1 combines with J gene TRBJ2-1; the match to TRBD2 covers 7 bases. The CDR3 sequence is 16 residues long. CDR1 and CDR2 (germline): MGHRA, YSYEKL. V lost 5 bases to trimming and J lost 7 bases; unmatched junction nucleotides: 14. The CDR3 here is CASSYTAREPGNEQFF. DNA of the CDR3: TGCGCCAGCAGCTATACGGCGCGGGAGCCAGGGAATGAGCAGTTCTTC.

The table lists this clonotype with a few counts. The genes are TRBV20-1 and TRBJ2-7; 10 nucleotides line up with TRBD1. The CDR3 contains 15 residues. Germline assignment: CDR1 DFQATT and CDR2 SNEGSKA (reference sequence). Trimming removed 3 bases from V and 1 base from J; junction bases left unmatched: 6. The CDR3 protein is CSARPGTGVSYEQYF. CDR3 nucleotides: TGCAGTGCTAGGCCCGGGACAGGGGTGTCCTACGAGCAGTACTTC.

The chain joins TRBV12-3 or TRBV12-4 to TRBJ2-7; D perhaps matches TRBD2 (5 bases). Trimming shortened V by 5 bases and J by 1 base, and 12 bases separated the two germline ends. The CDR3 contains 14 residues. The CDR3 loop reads CASSPSSVSYEQYF. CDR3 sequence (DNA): TGTGCCAGCAGTCCTAGTAGCGTATCCTACGAGCAGTACTTC.

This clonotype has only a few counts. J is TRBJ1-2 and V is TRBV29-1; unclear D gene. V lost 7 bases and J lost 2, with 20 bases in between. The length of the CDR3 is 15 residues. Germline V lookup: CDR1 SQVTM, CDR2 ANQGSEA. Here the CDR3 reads CSAEYSLPPNYGYTF. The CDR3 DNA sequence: TGCAGCGCTGAGTACAGTCTGCCTCCCAACTATGGCTACACCTTC.

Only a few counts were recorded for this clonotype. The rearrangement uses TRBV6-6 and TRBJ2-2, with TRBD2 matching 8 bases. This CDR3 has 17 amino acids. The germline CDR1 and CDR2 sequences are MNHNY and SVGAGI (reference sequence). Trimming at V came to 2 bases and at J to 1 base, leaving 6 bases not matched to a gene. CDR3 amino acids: CASSYTPTSGNTGELFF. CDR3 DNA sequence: TGTGCCAGCAGTTACACTCCCACTAGCGGGAACACCGGGGAGCTGTTTTTT.

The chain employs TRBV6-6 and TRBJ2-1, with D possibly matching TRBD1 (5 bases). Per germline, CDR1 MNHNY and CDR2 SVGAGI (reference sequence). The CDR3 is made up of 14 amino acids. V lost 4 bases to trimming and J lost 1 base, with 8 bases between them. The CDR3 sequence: CASSWGGSYNEQFF. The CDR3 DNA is TGTGCCAGCAGTTGGGGCGGATCCTACAATGAGCAGTTCTTC.

CDR3 DNA sequence: TGTGCCAGCAGCCCGTATATTAGCGGCCCAACCAAAAACATTCAGTACTTC. It yields the protein CASSPYISGPTKNIQYF. The rearrangement links TRBV7-9 to TRBJ2-4; a weak D match, TRBD2 (6 bases). The germline V gene has CDR1 SEHNR and CDR2 FQNEAQ (reference sequence). Trimming removed 5 bases at V and 2 bases at J, with 19 bases between. The CDR3 totals 17 residues. Full variable domain (outside the CDR3, taken from reference TRBV7-9 and TRBJ2-4): DTGVSQNPRHKITKRGQNVTFRCDPISEHNRLYWYRQTLGQGPEFLTYFQNEAQLEKSRLLSDRFSAERPKGSFSTLEIQRTEQGDSAMYLCASSPYISGPTKNIQYFGAGTRLSVL.

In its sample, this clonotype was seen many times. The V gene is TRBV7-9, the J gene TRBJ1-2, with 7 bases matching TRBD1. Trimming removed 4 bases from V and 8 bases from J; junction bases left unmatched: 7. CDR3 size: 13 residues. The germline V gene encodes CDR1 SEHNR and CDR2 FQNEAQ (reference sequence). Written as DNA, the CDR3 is TGTGCCAGCAGCTCCCCCACAGGGGAGGGCTACACCTTC. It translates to CASSSPTGEGYTF.

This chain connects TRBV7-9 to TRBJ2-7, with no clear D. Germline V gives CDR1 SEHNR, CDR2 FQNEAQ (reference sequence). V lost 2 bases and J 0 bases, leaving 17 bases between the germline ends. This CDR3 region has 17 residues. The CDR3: CASSLRAGRKDSYEQYF. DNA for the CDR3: TGTGCCAGCAGCTTAAGGGCCGGACGAAAGGACTCCTACGAGCAGTACTTC.

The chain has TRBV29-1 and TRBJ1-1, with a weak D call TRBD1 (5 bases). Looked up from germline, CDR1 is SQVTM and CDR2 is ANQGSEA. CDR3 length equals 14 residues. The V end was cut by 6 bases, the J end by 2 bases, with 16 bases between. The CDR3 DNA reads TGCAGCGTGGTACCGACAGTAACAAACACTGAAGCTTTCTTT. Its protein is CSVVPTVTNTEAFF.

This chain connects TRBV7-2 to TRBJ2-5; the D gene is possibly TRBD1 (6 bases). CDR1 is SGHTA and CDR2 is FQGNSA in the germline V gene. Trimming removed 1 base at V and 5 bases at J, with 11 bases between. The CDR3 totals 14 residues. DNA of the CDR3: TGTGCCAGCAGCTTAGGCAGGGGCTGGGAGACCCAGTACTTC. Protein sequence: CASSLGRGWETQYF.

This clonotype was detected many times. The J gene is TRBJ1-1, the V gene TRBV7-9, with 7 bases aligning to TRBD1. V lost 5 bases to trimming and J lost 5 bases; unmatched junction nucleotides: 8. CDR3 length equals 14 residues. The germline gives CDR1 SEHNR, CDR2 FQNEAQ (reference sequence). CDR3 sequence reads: CASSGEGAFTEAFF. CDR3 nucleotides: TGTGCCAGCAGCGGGGAGGGGGCGTTTACTGAAGCTTTCTTT.